These T cell receptor beta chains were read from a single sample in a study of T cell repertoires in cytomegalovirus infection. TCRdb passed the reads through MiXCR, listing each CDR3 protein once. This table holds over 300,000 distinct CDR3 sequences, more than 8% found once. The specimen was PBMCs. The receptors shown here come from a human donor in good health (CMV status not recorded). Some clones in this sample may be carry-over from other donors' samples. The CDR3 runs from the conserved cysteine through the conserved F or W. The D gene is left open where the match is weak. Some rows mark clone size as missing; the rest say once, few, many or name a class of expanded clone.

J gene	clone size	D gene	V gene	CDR3 protein	CDR3 DNA
TRBJ2-7	.	.	TRBV12-3/TRBV12-4	CASSPHVIGEQYF	TGTGCCAGCAGCCCCCACGTGATTGGCGAGCAGTACTTC
TRBJ2-1	many	TRBD2	TRBV24-1	CATSDFKGLTTEQFF	TGTGCCACCAGTGATTTTAAGGGACTAACGACTGAGCAGTTCTTC
TRBJ1-2	many	TRBD1	TRBV7-2	CASIRDRTSAGNYGYTF	TGTGCCAGCATCCGGGACAGGACCTCCGCGGGGAACTATGGCTACACCTTC
TRBJ2-7	few	TRBD2	TRBV20-1	CSARDSSGGRFPYEQYF	TGCAGTGCTAGAGATTCGTCGGGAGGGCGTTTCCCCTACGAGCAGTACTTC
TRBJ2-1	many	TRBD2	TRBV10-3	CAISERGLAGGPDEQFF	TGTGCCATCAGTGAGAGGGGACTAGCGGGAGGGCCAGATGAGCAGTTCTTC
TRBJ2-3	many	.	TRBV20-1	CSATGENTDTQYF	TGCAGTGCTACAGGGGAAAACACAGATACGCAGTATTTT
TRBJ1-1	.	.	TRBV4-3	CASSQQGLGMNTEAFF	TGCGCCAGCAGCCAGCAGGGGTTGGGAATGAACACTGAAGCTTTCTTT
TRBJ2-1	many	.	TRBV4-3	CASSQEGGKGGNSYNEQFF	TGCGCCAGCAGCCAAGAGGGGGGAAAGGGGGGGAACTCCTACAATGAGCAGTTCTTC
TRBJ1-2	.	.	TRBV28	CASSPPAQPINPF	TGTGCCAGCAGTCCCCCTGCCCAGCCTATTAACCCCTTC
TRBJ2-1	few	TRBD2	TRBV10-3	CAISETVAGEYEQFF	TGTGCCATCAGTGAGACGGTAGCGGGAGAATATGAGCAGTTCTTC
TRBJ2-1	many	.	TRBV6-1	CASGSGGFNEQFF	TGTGCCAGCGGGAGCGGAGGGTTCAATGAGCAGTTCTTC
TRBJ2-7	many	TRBD2	TRBV11-2	CASSSRLAGSNGEQYF	TGTGCCAGCAGCTCCCGACTAGCGGGAAGCAATGGGGAGCAGTACTTC
TRBJ2-2	.	TRBD2	TRBV7-6	CASSLGDRDYLNTGELFF	TGTGCCAGCAGCCTTGGAGATCGGGACTACCTAAACACCGGGGAGCTGTTTTTT
TRBJ2-1	many	TRBD2	TRBV7-8	CASSIRRAGDPYNEQFF	TGTGCCAGCAGCATCCGTAGGGCGGGGGACCCCTACAATGAGCAGTTCTTC
TRBJ1-5	many	.	TRBV7-9	CASSLMAGLHQPQHF	TGTGCCAGCAGCCTAATGGCTGGGCTCCATCAGCCCCAGCATTTT
TRBJ1-2	.	.	TRBV27	CASSSPGAWGYTF	TGTGCCAGCAGCTCACCGGGCGCTTGGGGCTACACCTTC
TRBJ1-2	.	TRBD1	TRBV5-5	CASSLGFDRVISNYGYTF	TGTGCCAGCAGCTTGGGGTTTGACAGGGTAATCTCAAACTATGGCTACACCTTC
TRBJ1-5	few	.	TRBV27	CASSGGRFNQPQHF	TGTGCCAGCAGTGGAGGCAGATTCAATCAGCCCCAGCATTTT
TRBJ2-1	few	TRBD1	TRBV7-6	CASRRATGAFNNEQFF	TGTGCCAGCAGAAGAGCGACAGGGGCCTTTAACAATGAGCAGTTCTTC
TRBJ2-3	few	.	TRBV2	CASSENRAMTDTQYF	TGTGCCAGCAGTGAAAACAGGGCGATGACAGATACGCAGTATTTT
TRBJ2-7	.	.	TRBV7-9	CASSLGGQSEGQYF	TGTGCCAGCAGCTTAGGGGGACAGTCGGAGGGGCAGTACTTC
TRBJ1-2	many	.	TRBV7-2	CASSFIRAERGYTF	TGTGCCAGCAGCTTTATCCGGGCCGAGAGGGGCTACACCTTC
TRBJ2-5	few	.	TRBV27	CASSKMPGHLQETQYF	TGTGCCAGCAGTAAAATGCCGGGACACCTGCAAGAGACCCAGTACTTC
TRBJ2-7	few	.	TRBV29-1	CSVYVRRDEQYF	TGCAGCGTTTACGTCAGGAGGGACGAGCAGTACTTC
TRBJ1-1	few	.	TRBV19	CANRRVNTEAFF	TGTGCCAATCGGCGGGTGAACACTGAAGCTTTCTTT
TRBJ1-5	.	TRBD1	TRBV2	CASSALGQGGFQPQHF	TGTGCCAGCAGCGCCCTGGGACAGGGAGGGTTTCAGCCCCAGCATTTT
TRBJ2-5	few	TRBD2	TRBV5-1	CASSLQRGNQETQYF	TGCGCCAGCAGCTTGCAGCGGGGGAACCAAGAGACCCAGTACTTC
TRBJ2-3	.	.	TRBV27	CASSSSPRQTQYF	TGTGCCAGCAGTTCCTCCCCTAGACAAACGCAGTATTTT
TRBJ2-2	.	.	TRBV7-2	CASRPPNTGELFF	TGTGCCAGCAGACCGCCGAACACCGGGGAGCTGTTTTTT
TRBJ2-6	many	.	TRBV7-2	CASSTRGGSGANVLTF	TGTGCCAGCAGCACCCGAGGGGGCTCTGGGGCCAACGTCCTGACTTTC
TRBJ1-2	.	.	TRBV5-6	CASTGDTHKVAVSPRGYTF	TGTGCCAGCACCGGGGACACACACAAGGTCGCCGTCAGTCCTCGTGGCTACACCTTC
TRBJ2-7	few	.	TRBV27	CASRRGSGTSYEQYF	TGTGCCAGCAGGAGAGGTAGCGGCACGTCCTACGAGCAGTACTTC
TRBJ1-6	many	TRBD1	TRBV27	CASSLRQGAMGSPLHF	TGTGCCAGCAGTTTACGGCAGGGGGCCATGGGTTCACCCCTCCACTTT
TRBJ2-1	.	.	TRBV6-5	CASSPLPAYNEQFF	TGTGCCAGCAGTCCCCTCCCGGCCTACAATGAGCAGTTCTTC
TRBJ2-6	.	TRBD1	TRBV7-9	CASRLGQTSGANVLTF	TGTGCCAGCAGACTGGGACAGACCTCTGGGGCCAACGTCCTGACTTTC
TRBJ2-6	many	.	TRBV7-2	CASSLPRGTGANVLTF	TGTGCCAGCAGCTTACCCCGGGGGACCGGGGCCAACGTCCTGACTTTC
TRBJ2-2	.	TRBD2	TRBV7-3	CASSPAGQATGELFF	TGTGCCAGCAGCCCAGCGGGGCAGGCCACCGGGGAGCTGTTTTTT
TRBJ1-1	.	.	TRBV7-2	CASSLRDLVNTEAFF	TGTGCCAGCAGCTTGAGGGACTTGGTAAACACTGAAGCTTTCTTT
TRBJ2-7	many	.	TRBV7-9	CASSHRTGPGYEQYF	TGTGCCAGCAGCCACCGCACCGGGCCAGGATACGAGCAGTACTTC
TRBJ1-2	few	.	TRBV6-2/TRBV6-3	CASKTAGVYSIGYTF	TGTGCCAGCAAAACCGCAGGGGTCTACAGCATCGGCTACACCTTC
TRBJ2-5	many	.	TRBV11-2	CASSSTRQQETQYF	TGTGCCAGCAGCTCGACTAGACAGCAAGAGACCCAGTACTTC
TRBJ1-2	few	TRBD1	TRBV5-5	CASSLASGGFYGYTF	TGTGCCAGCAGCTTGGCGTCAGGGGGATTCTATGGCTACACCTTC
TRBJ2-1	.	.	TRBV10-3	CAISGGSDTYEQFF	TGTGCCATCAGTGGGGGTTCCGACACATACGAGCAGTTCTTC
TRBJ2-4	.	TRBD2	TRBV5-4	CASSRRLGSGGDYGIQYF	TGTGCCAGCAGCCGAAGACTTGGTAGCGGGGGAGATTATGGCATTCAGTACTTC
TRBJ2-1	many	.	TRBV7-8	CASSSPGNEQFF	TGTGCCAGCAGTTCCCCGGGCAATGAGCAGTTCTTC
TRBJ2-3	many	TRBD2	TRBV7-6	CAVTSRDAINTQYF	TGTGCCGTGACTAGCCGAGATGCCATAAATACGCAGTATTTT
TRBJ2-7	many	.	TRBV7-2	CASSLAHRASYEQYF	TGTGCCAGCAGCTTAGCCCACAGGGCGAGCTACGAGCAGTACTTC
TRBJ1-4	few	.	TRBV18	CASSAYSEEKLFF	TGTGCCAGCTCAGCGTACTCGGAGGAAAAACTGTTTTTT
TRBJ1-6	.	.	TRBV6-5	CASSPARDDSPLHF	TGTGCCAGCAGTCCCGCGAGGGATGATTCACCCCTCCACTTT
TRBJ2-1	many	.	TRBV19	CASSILDRSYNEQFF	TGTGCCAGTAGTATACTAGACCGCTCCTACAATGAGCAGTTCTTC